This T cell receptor (beta chain) originates from a study of CD8 T cells in Susac syndrome (dated by TCRdb to between 2018 and 2020). For context, the study as a whole: Of the Susac syndrome patients who were sequenced, five or six had clinically active disease and eight or nine were in clinical remission. Whether CD8+ T cell activation and differentiation in Susac syndrome was antigen driven was tested using repertoire sequencing. Susac syndrome patients were therapy-naive, on corticosteroids (some also receiving IVIg), or on IVIg alone at blood withdrawal.

From cysteine to phenylalanine, the CDR3 is 18 amino acids long. Kept here is only the CDR3 DNA, which spans 54 bases and is read in frame from base 1. The trim is 5 bases for V and 0 bases for J, with a gap of 25 bases between the germline ends. CDR1 SQVTM and CDR2 ANQGSEA are derived from the germline V gene. RNA was extracted with the RNeasy kit and roughly 0.5 to 1 ug was reverse transcribed using random hexamers. The immunoSEQ multiplex PCR assay, covering 54 Vbeta and 13 Jbeta segments, was used to amplify TCR beta CDR3 regions. PCR amplification bias was corrected by using a synthetic template baseline for primer optimization and computational correction. As for how the authors treated the data: Reads were assigned to V, D and J genes according to IMGT and analyzed in immunoSEQ Analyzer, with only productive sequences retained. To calculate clonality, Shannon entropy was normalized by log2 of the number of productive unique sequences and then subtracted from one. Public and private clones were assessed among the 100 most prevalent clones of each patient and control. A clone was defined as Susac-specific if it was absent from the healthy and MS cohorts, from about 1,100 published viral clones and from other ImmuneACCESS disease sequences. Clones were called with MiXCR by TCRdb after fastp trimmed the public reads at Q25, and only in-frame beta chains were retained. Under each unique CDR3 protein, matching rows form one entry showing the most common genes and DNA. None of the V and J calls come from the authors' own analysis; TCRdb made them. In this sample the table shows over 120,000 distinct CDR3 sequences, just under 95% of which occur a single time. In total, the top ten clones hold roughly 0.14% of the sample.

About this clonotype itself: Its target antigen remains unknown. No base-level quality is on record; no much larger clone is a single base apart.

Peripheral blood CD8+ and CD4+ T cells from healthy donors, Susac syndrome patients and multiple sclerosis patients were profiled using high-throughput TCR beta sequencing. Susac syndrome patients met recently defined diagnostic criteria for definite or probable disease. Bulk CD8+ and CD4+ T cells were purified by magnetic negative isolation, while CD8+ TEMRA cells were enriched using FACS. Blood was drawn into EDTA tubes, processed within 24 hours, and PBMCs were isolated by density gradient centrifugation. PBMCs intended for TCR sequencing were frozen in liquid nitrogen and were later thawed in a 37 degrees C water bath. The sorted or isolated CD4+, CD8+ and CD8+ TEMRA cells reached a purity of at least 90%. Results and caveats for the whole study, not just this receptor: The CD4+ T cell repertoire of patients with Susac syndrome showed no detectable clonal expansion. The study acknowledged that relatively few individuals were included in the TCR sequencing and HLA analysis.

Recombination linked TRBV29-1 to TRBJ1-2; the D gene is perhaps TRBD1, from 5 matching bases. The clonotype comes from a human donor with Susac syndrome. Sequencing was carried out using CD4+ T cells from PBMCs. The CDR3 sequence is CSVLQPRRVDSSNYGYTF. The DNA is as follows: TGCAGCGTTCTACAGCCCCGCCGAGTCGACAGTTCTAACTATGGCTACACCTTC.